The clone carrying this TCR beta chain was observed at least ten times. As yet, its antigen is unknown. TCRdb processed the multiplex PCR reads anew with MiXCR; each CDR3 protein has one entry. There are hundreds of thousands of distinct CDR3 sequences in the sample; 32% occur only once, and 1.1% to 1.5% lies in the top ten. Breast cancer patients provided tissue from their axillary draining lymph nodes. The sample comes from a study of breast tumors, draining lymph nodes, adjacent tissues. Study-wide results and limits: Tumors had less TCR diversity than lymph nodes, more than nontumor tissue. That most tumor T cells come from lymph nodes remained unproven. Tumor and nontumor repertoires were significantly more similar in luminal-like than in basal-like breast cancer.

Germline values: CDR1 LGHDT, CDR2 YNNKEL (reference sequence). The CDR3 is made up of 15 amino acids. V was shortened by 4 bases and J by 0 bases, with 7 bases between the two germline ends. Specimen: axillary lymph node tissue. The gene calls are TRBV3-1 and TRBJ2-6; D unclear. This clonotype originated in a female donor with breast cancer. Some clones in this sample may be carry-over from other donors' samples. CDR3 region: CASSPPSSGANVLTF. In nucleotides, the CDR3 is TGTGCCAGCAGCCCTCCCAGCTCTGGGGCCAACGTCCTGACTTTC.